This T cell receptor beta chain was identified during a study of T cells in Graves' hyperthyroidism and ophthalmopathy. The length of the CDR3 is 14 residues. Germline V gene lookup returns CDR1 DFQATT and CDR2 SNEGSKA (reference sequence). Trimming removed 4 bases at V and 7 bases at J, with 16 bases between. Amplification targeted TCR beta CDR3 regions from RNA transcripts. The HTBI primer set drove a first-round RT-PCR of the TCR CDR3. TCRdb analysed the multiplex PCR reads with MiXCR anew, one entry per CDR3 protein. The sample yields hundreds of thousands of distinct CDR3 sequences, about 15% seen once. This clonotype has a handful of counts.

V and J are TRBV20-1 and TRBJ1-4; a possible D gene is TRBD1 (6 bases). Source material: blood. The TCR sequence derives from a woman between 18 and 29 years old with Graves' ophthalmopathy. The CDR3 DNA is TGCAGTGCTATTCTCCAGGGGATTGGTGAAAAACTGTTTTTT. Translation gives CSAILQGIGEKLFF.